The 4 T cell receptor beta chains below come from one sample, sequenced in a study of blood T cell repertoires in COVID-19. Produced via immunoSEQ multiplex PCR; TCRdb's table is partial and in-frame only. The sample has about 120,000 clones, roughly nine tenths seen once. The specimen sequenced was peripheral blood. All receptors come from a man aged 65 to 85 with active or convalescent COVID-19.

This clone was seen a single time. V is TRBV2 and J is TRBJ1-2; tentative D call: TRBD1 (5 bases). Germline CDR1 reads SNHLY; CDR2 reads FYNNEI. V lost 2 bases and J lost 2, with 9 bases in between. The CDR3 covers 14 residues. CDR3 nucleotide sequence: TGTGCCAGCAGTGAAAATGCAGGGAACTATGGCTACACCTTC. Protein product: CASSENAGNYGYTF.

V gene TRBV28 combines with J gene TRBJ2-7; 12 nucleotides match TRBD1. Germline CDR1 is MDHEN and CDR2 is SYDVKM. V trimming: 3 bases; J trimming: 7 bases; junction bases outside the gene matches: 13. The CDR3 sequence is 17 residues long. Here the CDR3 DNA reads TGTGCCAGCAGTTTGGAGATTTTGGGGACAGGGGGCAGGGAGCAGTACTTC. Its translation is CASSLEILGTGGREQYF.

This clone is labeled medium-sized. J is TRBJ2-3 and V is TRBV13; TRBD2 agrees at 10 bases. The CDR3 is made up of 16 amino acids. Germline values: CDR1 PRHDT, CDR2 FYEKMQ (reference sequence). The V segment lost 6 bases and the J segment 6 bases; nucleotides outside the gene matches: 12. The CDR3 coding sequence is TGTGCCAGCAGTCCATCATCTAGCGGGAGTTGGGATACGCAGTATTTT. Translating it yields CASSPSSSGSWDTQYF.

V gene TRBV18 combines with J gene TRBJ2-7, with 8 bases matching TRBD1. Germline assignment: CDR1 KGHSH and CDR2 LQKENI. The V gene end was trimmed by 6 bases and the J gene end by 3 bases; junction bases not matched to a gene: 7. The CDR3 loop spans 14 amino acids. The chain's CDR3 is CASSHRDRLYEQYF. CDR3 coding DNA: TGTGCCAGCTCTCACCGGGACAGGCTCTACGAGCAGTACTTC.